These 32 T cell receptor beta chains share one sample of origin, sequenced in a study of molecular identifiers for immune sequencing clone quantification. TCRdb re-derived calls from the PCR reads in MiXCR, one entry per CDR3 protein. Seen here are over 550,000 distinct CDR3 sequences, 25% observed once, and the top ten hold about 0.8%. The sample comprised naive CD8+ T cells from blood, with Jurkat cell RNA spiked in. Stated subset: FACS-sorted CD8+CD4-CCR7+CD45RA+ naive T cells. These receptors came from a human donor in good health. Some libraries in this study had Jurkat cell RNA spiked in.

With regard to this clonotype: This is likely a read error, given that the CDR3 carries no conserved phenylalanine or tryptophan at its end. V gene TRBV6-5 combines with J gene TRBJ2-3; 8 bases are shared with TRBD2. The V and J ends lost 6 bases and 6 bases, in that order; junction bases with no gene match: 14. The CDR3 runs to 16 residues. Germline CDR1 is MNHEY and CDR2 is SVGAGI. The CDR3, as DNA: TGTGCCAGCAGCCCCATAGGAGCGGGGGAACTTGATACGCAGTATTAT. Translated: CASSPIGAGELDTQYY.

The table lists this clonotype with a few counts. The chain employs TRBV9 and TRBJ2-3; D is perhaps TRBD2 (6 bases). The CDR3 contains 14 residues. V lost 6 bases and J lost 3, with 14 bases in between. Germline CDR1 and CDR2: SGDLS and YYNGEE. In DNA form, the CDR3 reads TGTGCCAGCACGGGGGACTTCTCTACAGATACGCAGTATTTT. This encodes CASTGDFSTDTQYF.

A remark on this clonotype: At one of its ends the junction is not consistent with the germline gene, which may arise from a read error. V gene TRBV29-1 combines with J gene TRBJ2-3, with D maybe TRBD1 (6 bases). The CDR3 consists of 14 residues. Germline CDR1 and CDR2: SQVTM and ANQGSEA. CDR3 residues: CSVEYRGGTATQCF. The CDR3 DNA reads as TGCAGCGTTGAGTACAGAGGGGGTACAGCTACGCAGTGTTTT.

This clonotype was detected many times. The chain uses TRBV7-9 and TRBJ1-2, with D tentatively TRBD1 (6 bases). Trimming took 1 base from V and 4 from J, leaving 10 bases between them. Germline CDR1 SEHNR, CDR2 FQNEAQ (reference sequence). CDR3 length equals 14 residues. The CDR3 is CASSLVGGTYGYTF. The DNA for the CDR3 is TGTGCCAGCAGCTTAGTTGGGGGCACCTATGGCTACACCTTC.

Remarks on this clonotype: A much larger clone differs from this one at a single base, so this may be a read error. The chain is built from TRBV7-9 and TRBJ2-7, with D possibly being TRBD2 (6 bases). This CDR3 comprises 14 residues. V dropped 7 bases and J dropped 9 bases, with 22 bases sitting between them. The germline CDR1 and CDR2 sequences are SEHNR and FQNEAQ (reference sequence). The CDR3 loop reads CASNGGTARLAQYF. The DNA for the CDR3 is TGTGCCAGCAACGGAGGGACGGCACGCCTCGCGCAGTACTTC.

The rearrangement links TRBV20-1 to TRBJ2-7; unclear D gene. Germline V lookup: CDR1 DFQATT, CDR2 SNEGSKA (reference sequence). V gave up 1 base and J gave up 6 bases, with 13 bases separating them. The CDR3 spans 13 residues. In DNA form, the CDR3 reads TGCAGTGCTAGAGTACCGGGTACTGGCGAGCAGTACTTC. This gives the protein CSARVPGTGEQYF.

The sample holds many counts of this clonotype. The chain joins TRBV4-1 to TRBJ2-1; perhaps D is TRBD1 or TRBD2 (5 bases each). Germline-derived CDR1 and CDR2 are MGHRA and YSYEKL. The V gene lost 3 bases and the J gene lost 7 bases, with 13 bases spanning the gap. The CDR3 runs 14 residues. The CDR3 sequence is CASSQLRGRNEQFF. DNA for the CDR3: TGCGCCAGCAGCCAGCTACGGGGCCGAAATGAGCAGTTCTTC.

The table lists this clonotype with a few counts. This chain joins TRBV4-3 and TRBJ2-1; D call uncertain. Germline-derived CDR1 and CDR2 are LGHNA and YSLEER. The V end was cut by 0 bases, the J end by 8 bases, with 8 bases between. CDR3 length: 13 amino acids. The CDR3 nucleotides are TGCGCCAGCAGCCAAGATCGGGTCTATGAGCAGTTCTTC. This translates into CASSQDRVYEQFF.

This chain uses TRBV7-9 with TRBJ2-5; tentative D call: TRBD2 (5 bases). The CDR3 runs 12 residues. V lost 6 bases and J 2 bases, leaving 7 bases between the germline ends. Germline CDR1 is SEHNR and CDR2 is FQNEAQ (reference sequence). Written as DNA, the CDR3 is TGTGCCAGCAGAGCGGAACAAGAGACCCAGTACTTC. This sequence encodes CASRAEQETQYF.

This clonotype was counted a few times. The rearrangement uses TRBV4-3 and TRBJ2-1; maybe TRBD1 (6 bases). This CDR3 spans 19 amino acids. The V and J ends lost 0 bases and 4 bases respectively, with 22 bases between them. Germline loops: CDR1 LGHNA, CDR2 YSLEER. The CDR3 DNA follows: TGCGCCAGCAGCCAAGATTCGTGGCCAGGGGCCCAAGCTTACAATGAGCAGTTCTTC. Translating gives CASSQDSWPGAQAYNEQFF.

This chain joins TRBV6-2 or TRBV6-3 and TRBJ2-1, with D tentatively TRBD1 or TRBD2 (5 bases each). The germline CDR1 and CDR2 sequences are MNHEY and SVGEGT. V was pared by 2 bases and J by 6 bases, with 11 bases between. The CDR3 runs to 14 residues. The CDR3 loop is CASSYGGSVNEQFF. The CDR3 nucleotides read TGTGCCAGCAGTTACGGGGGTAGCGTCAATGAGCAGTTCTTC.

This clonotype came up a few times. The genes are TRBV5-6 and TRBJ2-7, with D tentatively TRBD1 (6 bases). The CDR3 is 16 amino acids. Looked up from germline, CDR1 is SGHDT and CDR2 is YYEEEE. Trimming took 4 bases from V and 10 from J, leaving 27 bases between them. CDR3 in DNA: TGTGCCAGCAGCATGGAGGTAACAGGGCCCACGGGGCATCAGTACTTC. Protein: CASSMEVTGPTGHQYF.

This clonotype occurred a few times. V is TRBV12-3 or TRBV12-4 and J is TRBJ2-1, with a tentative D call TRBD2 (6 bases). The CDR3 extends over 12 amino acids. Trimming cost V 6 bases and J 10 bases, with 13 bases left between them. The CDR3 is CASSPGAGEQFF. CDR3 nucleotides: TGTGCCAGCAGCCCGGGAGCTGGCGAGCAGTTCTTC.

This sequence joins TRBV4-3 and TRBJ2-2; D gene ambiguous. The V gene lost 4 bases and the J gene lost 3 bases, with 9 bases spanning the gap. The germline V gene encodes CDR1 LGHNA and CDR2 YSLEER. The CDR3 covers 14 residues. In nucleotides, the CDR3 is TGCGCCAGCAGCCGAGGAGACGACACCGGGGAGCTGTTTTTT. Translated: CASSRGDDTGELFF.

In this sample, this clonotype turned up many times. The V call is TRBV30, the J call TRBJ2-1; D call uncertain. Looked up from germline, CDR1 is GTSNPN and CDR2 is SVGIG (reference sequence). This CDR3 is 13 amino acids long. V shed 5 bases and J shed 2 bases, with 10 bases lying between them. The CDR3 loop is CAWGDTAYNEQFF. In DNA form, the CDR3 reads TGTGCCTGGGGCGACACTGCCTACAATGAGCAGTTCTTC. Based on the CDR3 plus reference TRBV30 and TRBJ2-1, the full variable domain is SQTIHQWPATLVQPVGSPLSLECTVEGTSNPNLYWYRQAAGRGLQLLFYSVGIGQISSEVPQNLSASRPQDRQFILSSKKLLLSDSGFYLCAWGDTAYNEQFFGPGTRLTVL.

V gene TRBV4-1 combines with J gene TRBJ2-7; the D is unclear. Trimming took 0 bases from V and 3 from J, leaving 6 bases between them. In germline, CDR1 is MGHRA, CDR2 YSYEKL. This CDR3 contains 13 residues. The DNA of the CDR3 is TGCGCCAGCAGCCAAGAGTTGAGCTACGAGCAGTACTTC. Its translation is CASSQELSYEQYF.

This clonotype was recorded a few times. The chain couples TRBV19 to TRBJ2-7; 9 bases are a match to TRBD1. The CDR3 is 13 amino acids. J gave up 7 bases and V 5 bases, and 6 bases lay outside the gene matches. Germline CDR1 reads LNHDA; CDR2 reads SQIVND (reference sequence). In nucleotides, the CDR3 is TGTGCCAGTAGTCCACCGGGACAGGGTGAGCAGTACTTC. It is translated as CASSPPGQGEQYF.

Details on this clonotype: This may come from a read error, since a much larger clone is one base off. This CDR3 is CGARGLAGVVYEQYF. The CDR3 nucleotides are TGCGGTGCTAGGGGACTAGCGGGTGTAGTTTACGAGCAGTACTTC. The chain couples TRBV20-1 to TRBJ2-7; 12 nucleotides line up with TRBD2. The CDR3 is made up of 15 amino acids. Germline V gene data show CDR1 as DFQATT and CDR2 as SNEGSKA (reference sequence).

The sample holds a few counts of this clonotype. The chain links TRBV6-2 or TRBV6-3 to TRBJ2-5; 11 nucleotides line up with TRBD1. The CDR3 extends over 15 amino acids. Germline V gene data show CDR1 as MNHEY and CDR2 as SVGEGT. Trimming took 6 bases from V and 5 from J; bases not matched to a gene: 8. The CDR3 region is CASRLDRGPGETQYF. The CDR3 DNA follows: TGTGCCAGCAGGCTGGACAGGGGGCCGGGGGAGACCCAGTACTTC.

At least ten counts were recorded for this clonotype. The rearrangement links TRBV28 to TRBJ2-3, with D tentatively TRBD1 (6 bases). V was shortened by 6 bases and J by 9 bases, with 13 bases between the two germline ends. This CDR3 is built from 12 residues. Germline V gene sequence: CDR1 MDHEN, CDR2 SYDVKM. The CDR3 loop is CASSYLRGTQYF. The DNA of the CDR3 is TGTGCCAGCAGCTATCTGAGGGGGACGCAGTATTTT.

The table lists this clonotype with a few counts. The V call is TRBV4-3, the J call TRBJ1-2; D remains ambiguous. CDR3 size: 17 residues. Germline loops: CDR1 LGHNA, CDR2 YSLEER. Trimming pared 2 bases from V and 6 bases from J, leaving 22 bases between. The CDR3 region is CASSQSLGSLYVDGYTF. For the CDR3, the DNA is TGCGCCAGCAGCCAAAGCCTAGGGAGCCTCTATGTTGATGGCTACACCTTC.

This clonotype was seen a handful of times. V gene TRBV7-8 combines with J gene TRBJ1-6; TRBD1 aligns across 7 bases. V lost 5 bases, J lost 4 bases, and 8 bases stayed unmatched. The CDR3 runs to 16 residues. CDR1 is SGHVS, CDR2 FQNEAQ, per germline. DNA for the CDR3: TGTGCCAGCAGCGTAGACAGGGTGCCTTATAATTCACCCCTCCACTTT. As protein: CASSVDRVPYNSPLHF. Looking up the rest from reference TRBV7-8 and TRBJ1-6 gives the full variable domain: GAGVSQSPRYKVAKRGQDVALRCDPISGHVSLFWYQQALGQGPEFLTYFQNEAQLDKSGLPSDRFFAERPEGSVSTLKIQRTQQEDSAVYLCASSVDRVPYNSPLHFGNGTRLTVT.

The genes are TRBV7-9 and TRBJ1-2; the D gene is possibly TRBD1 (6 bases). CDR1 is SEHNR, CDR2 FQNEAQ, per germline (reference sequence). V lost 5 bases and J 2 bases, leaving 21 bases between the germline ends. CDR3 length: 17 residues. The CDR3 DNA reads TGTGCCAGCAGCACTAACCCCATGGACAGACCAAACTATGGCTACACCTTC. Translated, it gives CASSTNPMDRPNYGYTF.

This clonotype appeared many times. The J gene is TRBJ2-2, the V gene TRBV6-2 or TRBV6-3; D gene ambiguous. From germline, CDR1 is MNHEY and CDR2 SVGEGT. V gave up 0 bases and J gave up 3 bases, with 11 bases separating them. The CDR3 sequence is 16 residues long. The CDR3 bases are TGTGCCAGCAGTTACTCGAGCGCCGGATACACCGGGGAGCTGTTTTTT. Its translation is CASSYSSAGYTGELFF.

The sample holds a few counts of this clonotype. CDR3 coding DNA: TGTGCCAGCGGCTCGGGCAGCGACTACGAGCAGTACTTC. It yields the protein CASGSGSDYEQYF. This chain connects TRBV9 to TRBJ2-7; no firm D call. Per germline, CDR1 SGDLS and CDR2 YYNGEE. The CDR3 sequence is 13 residues long. V was shortened by 7 bases and J by 3 bases, with 14 bases between the two germline ends.

Regarding this clonotype: A much larger clone lies a single base off, so this may be a read error. The V call is TRBV12-3 or TRBV12-4, the J call TRBJ2-6; 9 bases match TRBD1. There are 17 residues in the CDR3. V shed 8 bases and J 0 bases; nucleotides not matched to a gene: 8. CDR3: CASGSDRGTSGANVLTF. The CDR3 DNA reads as TGTGCCAGCGGTTCGGACAGGGGCACCTCTGGGGCCAACGTCCTGACTTTC.

The count of this clonotype is one. A much larger clone lies a single base off, so this may be a read error. The J gene is TRBJ2-3, the V gene TRBV30; 7 bases line up with TRBD1. V trimming: 8 bases; J trimming: 3 bases; junction bases outside the gene matches: 11. The CDR3 is made up of 14 amino acids. Germline CDR1 GTSNPN, CDR2 SVGIG (reference sequence). CDR3 amino acids: CAVPVQGMTDTQYF. The CDR3, as DNA: TGTGCCGTACCGGTACAGGGGATGACAGATACGCAGTATTTT.

The rearrangement links TRBV4-3 to TRBJ2-7, with TRBD2 matching 10 bases. With 0 bases clipped from V and 5 bases from J, the junction kept 4 bases outside the gene matches. Germline CDR1 reads LGHNA; CDR2 reads YSLEER. The CDR3 contains 15 residues. CDR3 sequence: CASSQDVLAGDEQYF. The CDR3, as DNA: TGCGCCAGCAGCCAAGATGTTCTAGCGGGAGACGAGCAGTACTTC.

Of note for this clonotype: This may be a read error: a much more frequent sequence differs by one nucleotide. The genes are TRBV5-1 and TRBJ2-7, with a possible D match to TRBD1 (6 bases). V was shortened by 0 bases and J by 5 bases, with 24 bases between the two germline ends. The CDR3 runs 18 residues. Germline V lookup: CDR1 SGHRS, CDR2 YFSETQ. The CDR3 region is CASSLAVTAGTRGNEQYF. DNA for the CDR3: TGCGCCAGCAGCTTGGCTGTGACAGCCGGGACCAGGGGTAACGAGCAGTACTTC.

Points on this clonotype: This may arise from a read error, as a much more abundant clone is one base away. J is TRBJ2-7 and V is TRBV20-1; 8 nucleotides line up with TRBD1. CDR1 DFQATT and CDR2 SNEGSKA come from the germline V gene (reference sequence). The CDR3 spans 15 residues. V shed 1 base, J shed 5 bases, and the junction held 10 bases outside the gene matches. In DNA form, the CDR3 reads TGCAGTGCTAGAGTGCGCGACAGGGGTCCTGACGAGCAGTACTTC. Translated, it gives CSARVRDRGPDEQYF.

This clonotype has only a few counts. V usage is TRBV20-1 and J usage is TRBJ2-1, with D uncertain. V lost 1 base to trimming and J lost 0 bases, with 10 bases between them. The CDR3 totals 15 residues. The germline gives CDR1 DFQATT, CDR2 SNEGSKA (reference sequence). The CDR3 reads CSARVGAYSYNEQFF. The CDR3 nucleotides read TGCAGTGCTAGAGTAGGTGCCTACTCCTACAATGAGCAGTTCTTC.

In regard to this clonotype: A read error may explain this, as a much larger clone is one base away. The genes are TRBV28 and TRBJ2-3; D not certain. The length of the CDR3 is 13 residues. Germline-derived CDR1 and CDR2 are MDHEN and SYDVKM. With 5 bases removed from V and 8 bases from J, the gap between germline ends came to 14 bases. The CDR3 sequence is CASSTQLSRTQYF. DNA for the CDR3: TGTGCCAGCAGTACCCAATTATCACGTACGCAGTATTTT.